The 2 T cell receptor beta chains given below trace back to one sample, sequenced in a study of T cells after somatic rescue of genetic block. Measured with immunoSEQ multiplex PCR; TCRdb has only the in-frame clones, and not every one. The table lists 13,000 to 15,000 clones, around three quarters of them singletons. Sequencing input: peripheral blood mononuclear cells (PBMCs). These receptors originate from a boy between 10 and 17 years old.

This clone was counted only a few times. The chain links TRBV6-1 to TRBJ2-2; TRBD1 matches 9 bases. The ends lost 4 bases at V and 1 base at J; junction bases unmatched: 4. The CDR3 runs to 16 residues. CDR1 is MNHNS and CDR2 is SASEGT in the germline V gene. The CDR3 protein is CASSGPGQGNTGELFF. In nucleotides, the CDR3 is TGTGCCAGCAGTGGACCGGGACAGGGGAACACCGGGGAGCTGTTTTTT.

The V and J genes are TRBV6-5 and TRBJ2-1; TRBD2 agrees at 10 bases. The length of the CDR3 is 13 residues. V dropped 0 bases and J dropped 12; count of bases not matched to a gene: 2. The germline gives CDR1 MNHEY, CDR2 SVGAGI. CDR3 DNA: TGTGCCAGCAGTTACTCGAGCGGGGGGGGGCAGTTCTTC. Its protein product is CASSYSSGGGQFF.